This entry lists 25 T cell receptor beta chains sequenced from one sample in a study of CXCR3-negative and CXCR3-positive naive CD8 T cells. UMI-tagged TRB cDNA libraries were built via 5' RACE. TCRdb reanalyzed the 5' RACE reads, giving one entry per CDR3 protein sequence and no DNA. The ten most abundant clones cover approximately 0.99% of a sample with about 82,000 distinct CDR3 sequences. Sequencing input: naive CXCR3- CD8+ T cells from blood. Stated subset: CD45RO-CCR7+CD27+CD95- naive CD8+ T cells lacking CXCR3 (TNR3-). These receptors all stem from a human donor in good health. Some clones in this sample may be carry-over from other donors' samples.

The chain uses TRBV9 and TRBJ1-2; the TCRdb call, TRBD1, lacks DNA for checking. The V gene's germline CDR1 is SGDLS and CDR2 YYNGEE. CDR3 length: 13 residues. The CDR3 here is CASSPPGHSGYTF.

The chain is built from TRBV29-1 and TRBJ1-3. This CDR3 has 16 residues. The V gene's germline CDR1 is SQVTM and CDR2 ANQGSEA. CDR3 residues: CSVEDLLTSSGNTIYF. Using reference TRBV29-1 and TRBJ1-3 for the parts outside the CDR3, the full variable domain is SAVISQKPSRDICQRGTSLTIQCQVDSQVTMMFWYRQQPGQSLTLIATANQGSEATYESGFVIDKFPISRPNLTFSTLTVSNMSPEDSSIYLCSVEDLLTSSGNTIYFGEGSWLTVV.

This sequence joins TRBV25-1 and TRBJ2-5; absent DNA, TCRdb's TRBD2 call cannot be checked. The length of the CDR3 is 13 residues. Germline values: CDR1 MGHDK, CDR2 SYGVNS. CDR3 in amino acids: CASSEWGAETQYF.

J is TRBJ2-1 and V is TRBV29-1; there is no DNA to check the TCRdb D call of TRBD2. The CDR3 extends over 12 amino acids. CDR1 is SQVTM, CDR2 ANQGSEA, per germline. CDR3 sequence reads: CSVSGPSIEQFF.

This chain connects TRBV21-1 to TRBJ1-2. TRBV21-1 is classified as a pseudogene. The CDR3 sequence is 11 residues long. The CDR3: CASAGWYGYTF.

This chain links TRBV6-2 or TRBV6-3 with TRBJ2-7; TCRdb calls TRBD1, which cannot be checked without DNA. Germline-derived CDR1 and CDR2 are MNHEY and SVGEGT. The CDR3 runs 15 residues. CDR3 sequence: CASSSSGTALYEQYF.

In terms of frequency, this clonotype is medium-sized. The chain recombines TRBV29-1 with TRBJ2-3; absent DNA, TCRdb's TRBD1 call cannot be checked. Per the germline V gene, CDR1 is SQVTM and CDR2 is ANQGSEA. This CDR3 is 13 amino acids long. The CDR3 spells CSVVQGLTDTQYF.

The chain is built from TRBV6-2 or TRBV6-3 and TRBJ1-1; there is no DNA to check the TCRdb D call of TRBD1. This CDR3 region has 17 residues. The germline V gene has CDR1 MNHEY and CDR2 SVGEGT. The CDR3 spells CASSERGQGVMNTEAFF.

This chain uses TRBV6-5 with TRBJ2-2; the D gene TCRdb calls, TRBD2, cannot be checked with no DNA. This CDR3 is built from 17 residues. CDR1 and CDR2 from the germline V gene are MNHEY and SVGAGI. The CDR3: CASSLTSGMGITGELFF.

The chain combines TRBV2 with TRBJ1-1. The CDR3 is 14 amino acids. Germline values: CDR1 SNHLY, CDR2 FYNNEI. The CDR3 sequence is CASSDGEGLGEAFF.

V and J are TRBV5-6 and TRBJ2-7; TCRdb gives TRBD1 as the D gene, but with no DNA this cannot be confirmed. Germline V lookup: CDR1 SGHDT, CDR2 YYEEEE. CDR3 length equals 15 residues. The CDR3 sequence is CASTHGGQGFYEQYF.

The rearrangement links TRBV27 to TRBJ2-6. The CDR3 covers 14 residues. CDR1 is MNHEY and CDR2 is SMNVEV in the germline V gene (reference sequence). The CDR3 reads CASSLSGDYNVLTF. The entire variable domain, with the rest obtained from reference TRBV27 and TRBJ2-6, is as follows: EAQVTQNPRYLITVTGKKLTVTCSQNMNHEYMSWYRQDPGLGLRQIYYSMNVEVTDKGDVPEGYKVSRKEKRNFPLILESPSPNQTSLYFCASSLSGDYNVLTFGAGSRLTVL.

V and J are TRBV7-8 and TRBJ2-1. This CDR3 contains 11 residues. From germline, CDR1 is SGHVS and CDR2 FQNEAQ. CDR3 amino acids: CASSADRGQFF.

The CDR3 spells CASSSVPGQDYNEQFF. This chain uses TRBV12-3 or TRBV12-4 with TRBJ2-1; the TCRdb call, TRBD1, lacks DNA for checking. This CDR3 contains 16 residues.

CDR3 region: CASSDSPGESDTQYF. The rearrangement uses TRBV6-4 and TRBJ2-3; checking the TCRdb D call of TRBD2 is not possible without DNA. The CDR3 contains 15 residues. Germline assignment: CDR1 MRHNA and CDR2 SNTAGT.

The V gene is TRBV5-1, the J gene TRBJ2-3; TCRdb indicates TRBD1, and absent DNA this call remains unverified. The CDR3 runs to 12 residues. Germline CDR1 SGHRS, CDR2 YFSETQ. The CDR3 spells CASDGGADTQYF.

CDR3 sequence: CASIPGGARSSYEQYF. The rearrangement joins TRBV5-1 to TRBJ2-7; TCRdb lists TRBD1, though no DNA is available to test this call. Germline V gives CDR1 SGHRS, CDR2 YFSETQ. The CDR3 consists of 16 residues.

The CDR3 sequence: CSAESCVGAEAFF. This sequence joins TRBV29-1 and TRBJ1-1. Germline CDR1 is SQVTM and CDR2 is ANQGSEA. The length of the CDR3 is 13 residues.

CDR3 residues: CSVLKRTGVLLMNTEAFF. The chain combines TRBV29-1 with TRBJ1-1; without DNA, the TCRdb call of TRBD1 cannot be checked. Germline values: CDR1 SQVTM, CDR2 ANQGSEA. The length of the CDR3 is 18 residues.

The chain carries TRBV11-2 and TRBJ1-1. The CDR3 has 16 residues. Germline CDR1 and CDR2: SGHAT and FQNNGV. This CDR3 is CARSPIRGRANTEAFF.

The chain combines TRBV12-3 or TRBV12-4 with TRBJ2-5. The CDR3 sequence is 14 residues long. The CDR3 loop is CASSLRAYQETQYF.

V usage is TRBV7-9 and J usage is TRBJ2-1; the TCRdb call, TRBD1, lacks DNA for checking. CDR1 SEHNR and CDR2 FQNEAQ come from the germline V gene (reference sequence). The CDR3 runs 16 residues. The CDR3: CASSLGRAGFVDLVFF.

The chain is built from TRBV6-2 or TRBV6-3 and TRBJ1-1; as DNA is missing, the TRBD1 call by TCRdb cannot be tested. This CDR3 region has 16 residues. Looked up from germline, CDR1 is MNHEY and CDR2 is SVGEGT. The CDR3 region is CASSYGPGEMNTEAFF.

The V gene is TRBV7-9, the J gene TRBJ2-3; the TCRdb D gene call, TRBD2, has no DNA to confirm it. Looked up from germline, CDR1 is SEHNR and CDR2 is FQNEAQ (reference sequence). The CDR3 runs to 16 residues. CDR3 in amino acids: CASSLPSAGSTDTQYF.

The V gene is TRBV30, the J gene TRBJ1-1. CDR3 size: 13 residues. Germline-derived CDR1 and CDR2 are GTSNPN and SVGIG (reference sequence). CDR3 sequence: CAWSVVENTEAFF.